This TCR beta chain was sequenced in a study of T cell responses to AZD1222 COVID-19 vaccine (dated by TCRdb to the early 2020s). At the level of the whole study: AZD1222 recipients given second doses at about 4 weeks or at about 12 weeks were pooled, since spike-specific TCR depth and breadth were not found to differ between the two schedules. TCR sequencing was performed for roughly 250 trial participants, of whom some 200 were given two doses of AZD1222 and 26 were given two doses of MenACWY control vaccine. Trial participants were enrolled by age into subgroups of 18-55, 56-69 and 70-plus years, and roughly 150, 30 and 60 TCR-sequenced participants, respectively, were included in these subgroups.

Comments on this clone: Which antigen it targets is not known. Base-call qualities are not available, and no considerably larger clone is one nucleotide away.

CDR1 and CDR2 are read off the germline V gene as MDHEN and SYDVKM. V has 6 bases trimmed and J has 7 bases trimmed; junction bases matching no gene number 7. Spanning cysteine to phenylalanine, the CDR3 consists of 13 amino acids. The read is trimmed to its CDR3 DNA, 39 bases read in frame from base 1. The CDR3 regions of human TCRbeta chains were analyzed by immunosequencing. As for how the authors treated the data: Repertoire TCRs were matched against a reference library of SARS-CoV-2-specific TCRs generated with the MIRA antigen-specificity platform. Breadth was defined as the fraction of unique TCRs that were SARS-CoV-2-associated. Depth was defined as the fraction of total T cells that were SARS-CoV-2-associated. Each spike-specific TCR was assigned to its reactive spike region and to a CD4 or CD8 class using the MIRA data. Log10-transformed breadth and depth values were compared by one-way ANOVA with Sidak's multiple comparisons tests. This is the immuneACCESS table as TCRdb keeps it, with only in-frame sequences that have V and J called. A part of the clones is gone; compared with another copy, unresolved V genes explain less than half, and the rest is unexplained. Clone size and V and J calls were adopted from that table, with D and trimming inferred from the DNA. For this sample the table gives 150,000 to 200,000 clones, of which roughly 94% were detected only once. The top ten hold 0.6% to 0.7% of the sample.

Reading the label with the study, this specimen's time point is: baseline before first vaccination. Samples from vaccinated people were obtained from the UK trials COV001 and COV002, which included a single-blind randomized controlled phase 2/3 trial of AZD1222 (ChAdOx1 nCoV-19) in healthy adults. For TCRbeta chain sequencing, PBMC samples were collected from trial participants at day 0 and at day 28 after the second dose. Beyond this particular receptor, the publication reports: Spike-specific TCR breadth and depth rose significantly after two AZD1222 doses compared with day 0 and with MenACWY recipients. Because no day 14 peak-response samples were available, the repertoires could be characterized only after the peak T cell response. Epitopes outside the regions mutated in the B.1.351 and B.1.1.7 variants were reportedly recognized by nearly half of the unique spike-specific TCRs. In the small 56-69-year group, the increase in depth fell short of significance, most likely because of low power. Conclusions about previously exposed vaccinees are limited, since just five or six AZD1222 recipients were seropositive for SARS-CoV-2 at baseline. CD4 TCRs associated with the vaccine covered the entire spike protein, and the dominant responses were in regions 160-218 and 743-854. Most participants were white British and females outnumbered males, and the authors suggested that clonal diversity may have been underestimated.

The sequencing used peripheral blood, collected on day 0 of AZD1222 vaccination. The receptor comes from an adult in good health. Rearrangement joined TRBV28 to TRBJ2-7; 9 middle bases align to TRBD1. CDR3 sequence: CASSHRTGAEQYF. The nucleotide sequence is TGTGCCAGCAGCCACCGGACAGGGGCTGAGCAGTACTTC.